A selection of T cell receptor beta chains follows, all from one sample in a study of T-cell memory formation after mild COVID-19. TCRdb redid the calling of the 5' RACE reads with MiXCR, one entry per CDR3 protein. The data show 400,000 or so distinct CDR3 sequences, with about 21% seen just once and 12% held by the top ten. The sequencing input was PBMCs or a T cell subset sorted from them (not recorded which). Every receptor here comes from an adult woman who had mild COVID-19 (a few samples of this study predate the infection). Cell type and time point are not known. The CDR3 runs from the conserved cysteine through the conserved F or W. D genes are given only for firm matches. The size entry is marked missing in some rows and otherwise reads once, few, many or a size class.

v_gene	j_gene	d_gene	abundance	CDR3aa	CDR3nt
TRBV5-1	TRBJ2-3	NA	NA	CASSLGAWGSTDTQYF	TGCGCCAGCAGCTTGGGCGCGTGGGGAAGCACAGATACGCAGTATTTT
TRBV2	TRBJ2-7	NA	NA	CASSEMISKEYF	TGTGCCAGCAGTGAAATGATTTCTAAAGAGTACTTC
TRBV29-1	TRBJ2-3	NA	NA	CSVGISGRTDTQYF	TGCAGCGTTGGAATTAGCGGAAGGACAGATACGCAGTATTTT
TRBV7-9	TRBJ2-7	NA	many	CASSLGGAVSLEQYF	TGTGCCAGCAGCTTAGGAGGGGCAGTATCGCTCGAGCAGTACTTC
TRBV20-1	TRBJ2-7	TRBD2	few	CSATGTSGSLGYEQYF	TGCAGTGCCACCGGGACTAGCGGGAGTCTTGGCTACGAGCAGTACTTC
TRBV6-4	TRBJ1-2	TRBD1	NA	CASSGTGSASGYTF	TGTGCCAGCAGTGGGACAGGGTCCGCCTCTGGCTACACCTTC
TRBV20-1	TRBJ1-1	NA	many	CSARNTRGTEAFF	TGCAGTGCTAGAAACACCAGGGGTACTGAAGCTTTCTTT
TRBV4-3	TRBJ2-1	TRBD2	few	CASRREGLDNEQFF	TGCGCCAGCAGGCGGGAGGGGTTGGACAATGAGCAGTTCTTC
TRBV6-5	TRBJ1-3	TRBD1	NA	CASSYSTGGEGNTIYF	TGTGCCAGCAGTTACTCGACAGGGGGCGAAGGAAACACCATATATTTT
TRBV5-1	TRBJ2-3	NA	many	CASSPDSRVDTQYF	TGCGCCAGCAGCCCTGACTCCCGTGTGGATACGCAGTATTTT
TRBV14	TRBJ1-1	NA	NA	CASSQDIREGLNTEAFF	TGTGCCAGCAGCCAAGATATCAGGGAAGGTTTGAACACTGAAGCTTTCTTT
TRBV12-3/TRBV12-4	TRBJ1-2	NA	NA	CASSRGPGYGYTF	TGTGCCAGCAGCCGGGGACCGGGCTATGGCTACACCTTC
TRBV12-3/TRBV12-4	TRBJ2-1	NA	few	CASSRDFENEQFF	TGTGCCAGCAGCCGGGACTTTGAAAATGAGCAGTTCTTC
TRBV9	TRBJ2-1	NA	NA	CASSVRSLNEQFF	TGTGCCAGCAGCGTTCGGTCCCTCAATGAGCAGTTCTTC
TRBV28	TRBJ2-2	NA	few	CASSNRVMRTGELFF	TGTGCCAGCAGTAACCGAGTGATGCGGACCGGGGAGCTGTTTTTT
TRBV25-1	TRBJ2-1	NA	NA	CASSGLKAGSSYNEQFF	TGTGCCAGCAGTGGACTTAAAGCGGGTAGCTCCTACAATGAGCAGTTCTTC
TRBV7-9	TRBJ2-1	NA	NA	CASSSRGWWDPGSYNEQFF	TGTGCCAGCAGCTCTAGAGGGTGGTGGGATCCTGGCTCCTACAATGAGCAGTTCTTC
TRBV7-2	TRBJ2-5	TRBD2	few	CASSLPGGYQETQYF	TGTGCCAGCAGCTTACCCGGGGGGTACCAAGAGACCCAGTACTTC
TRBV6-6	TRBJ2-5	NA	NA	CASSYVQSFQETQYF	TGTGCCAGCAGTTACGTACAGTCCTTCCAAGAGACCCAGTACTTC
TRBV11-2	TRBJ2-1	TRBD2	NA	CASSLEGAGGPNNEQFF	TGTGCCAGCAGCTTAGAGGGGGCGGGAGGGCCGAACAATGAGCAGTTCTTC
TRBV7-8	TRBJ2-2	NA	few	CASSLDSRGNTGELFF	TGTGCCAGCAGCTTAGACAGTCGCGGGAACACCGGGGAGCTGTTTTTT
TRBV7-2	TRBJ1-2	NA	NA	CASSLGWGSNYGYTF	TGTGCCAGCAGCTTAGGGTGGGGTTCAAACTATGGCTACACCTTC
TRBV15	TRBJ1-2	NA	many	CATSTQGWLGSDGYTF	TGTGCCACCAGCACCCAGGGTTGGCTGGGATCCGATGGCTACACCTTC
TRBV12-3/TRBV12-4	TRBJ2-7	TRBD1	few	CASSRTGTGYEQYF	TGTGCCAGCAGTCGGACCGGGACAGGGTACGAGCAGTACTTC
TRBV4-1	TRBJ2-2	NA	NA	CASSPYNTGELFF	TGCGCCAGCAGCCCTTACAACACCGGGGAGCTGTTTTTT
TRBV5-1	TRBJ2-3	NA	NA	CASRIRGGGPTDTQYF	TGCGCCAGCAGAATTCGGGGCGGGGGCCCCACAGATACGCAGTATTTT
TRBV12-3/TRBV12-4	TRBJ2-1	TRBD2	few	CASSSGEGYNEQFF	TGTGCCAGCAGTTCGGGGGAGGGCTACAATGAGCAGTTCTTC
TRBV18	TRBJ2-5	NA	NA	CASSPVRTAQETQYF	TGTGCCAGCTCACCAGTAAGGACAGCACAAGAGACCCAGTACTTC
TRBV4-2	TRBJ1-2	NA	few	CASSQDQANYGYTF	TGTGCCAGCAGCCAAGATCAAGCCAACTATGGCTACACCTTC
TRBV5-1	TRBJ1-1	NA	few	CASSLGWQGDTEAFF	TGCGCCAGCAGCTTAGGGTGGCAGGGAGACACTGAAGCTTTCTTT
TRBV7-9	TRBJ2-1	NA	NA	CASSSQGGGNSYNEQFF	TGTGCCAGCAGCTCGCAAGGGGGCGGGAACTCCTACAATGAGCAGTTCTTC
TRBV6-5	TRBJ2-7	TRBD2	once	CASSPRGGGGSYEQYF	TGTGCCAGCAGCCCTCGGGGGGGGGGTGGCTCCTACGAGCAGTACTTC
TRBV10-3	TRBJ2-7	TRBD2	few	CAISEASGSYSYEQYF	TGTGCCATCAGTGAGGCTAGCGGCAGTTACTCCTACGAGCAGTACTTC
TRBV6-2/TRBV6-3	TRBJ2-1	TRBD2	NA	CASSLSGGGDEQFF	TGTGCCAGCAGTCTTAGCGGGGGTGGGGATGAGCAGTTCTTC
TRBV12-3/TRBV12-4	TRBJ2-3	NA	few	CASIKGGLRTDTQYF	TGTGCCAGCATCAAAGGGGGGCTTAGAACAGATACGCAGTATTTT
TRBV6-5	TRBJ2-1	TRBD2	few	CASKTSGYDEQFF	TGTGCCAGCAAGACTAGCGGATACGATGAGCAGTTCTTC
TRBV3-1	TRBJ2-2	NA	NA	CASNRAGTGELFF	TGTGCCAGCAACCGGGCGGGCACCGGGGAGCTGTTTTTT